The 3 T cell receptor beta chains given below trace back to one sample, sequenced in a study of long-term antiretroviral therapy in people with HIV. The assay, immunoSEQ v3.0, was run at survey level. The method was immunoSEQ multiplex PCR; TCRdb's version includes in-frame clones alone and lacks a portion of them. The sample yields about 25,000 clones, around three quarters seen once. This material consisted of unsorted PBMCs, taken 2.1 years after starting antiretroviral therapy. The receptors here all came from a young man with HIV.

This chain connects TRBV7-6 to TRBJ1-6; D gene uncertain. CDR3 length: 18 residues. The ends were cut back, 0 bases at V and 5 bases at J, with 17 bases in the middle. Germline loops: CDR1 SGHVS, CDR2 FNYEAQ. The CDR3 reads CASSLAARPVVNNSPLHF. The CDR3 nucleotides are TGTGCCAGCAGCTTAGCGGCCCGACCCGTTGTCAATAATTCACCCCTCCACTTT.

CDR3 in amino acids: CASSLLPNYEQYF. The CDR3 coding sequence is TGTGCCAGCAGCTTGCTACCAAACTACGAGCAGTACTTC. This chain connects TRBV5-6 to TRBJ2-7; D is unresolved. Germline-derived CDR1 and CDR2 are SGHDT and YYEEEE. Trimming stripped 1 base from V and 3 bases from J, with 8 bases between. This CDR3 has 13 residues.

This clone was detected only a few times. The CDR3 here is CASASGPYTGELFF. CDR3 nucleotide sequence: TGTGCCAGTGCTAGCGGGCCTTACACCGGGGAGCTGTTTTTT. The rearrangement uses TRBV19 and TRBJ2-2; 8 bases align to TRBD2. Germline trimming cut 8 bases from V and 3 bases from J; bases unmatched to any gene: 5. The CDR3 spans 14 residues. The germline CDR1 and CDR2 sequences are LNHDA and SQIVND (reference sequence).